A single sample gave rise to the 9 T cell receptor beta chains below, sequenced in a study of T cells in Graves' hyperthyroidism and ophthalmopathy. RNA transcripts gave rise to amplified TCR beta CDR3 regions. The primer set for the first-round RT-PCR of the TCR CDR3 was HTBI. TCRdb re-called the multiplex PCR reads with MiXCR, one entry per CDR3 protein. The sample holds hundreds of thousands of distinct CDR3 sequences, roughly 37% seen once. The material sequenced was blood. The receptor set was obtained from a man aged 18 to 29 with Graves' hyperthyroidism.

The rearrangement links TRBV12-5 to TRBJ2-2; D is undetermined. CDR1 and CDR2 (germline): LGHNT, FRNRAP. The CDR3 length is 13 residues. Trimming removed 1 base from V and 4 bases from J, with 4 bases in between. DNA of the CDR3: TGTGCTAGTGGTTTGGAGGTCACCGGGGAGCTGTTTTTT. This translates into CASGLEVTGELFF.

The rearrangement joins TRBV2 to TRBJ2-7, with TRBD2 matching over 7 bases. CDR1 SNHLY and CDR2 FYNNEI come from the germline V gene. J lost 2 bases, V lost 9 bases, and 7 bases had no gene match. The CDR3 runs 13 residues. The CDR3 is CASYPAGAYEQYF. CDR3 sequence (DNA): TGTGCCAGTTACCCGGCGGGGGCCTACGAGCAGTACTTC.

This clonotype has more than one count but fewer than ten. This rearrangement joins TRBV20-1 to TRBJ2-7; 8 nucleotides align to TRBD2. CDR1 DFQATT and CDR2 SNEGSKA come from the germline V gene (reference sequence). V lost 0 bases, J lost 4 bases, and 5 bases stayed unmatched. The CDR3 has 14 residues. The CDR3 region is CSAREGTRDYEQYF. CDR3 bases: TGCAGTGCTAGAGAAGGGACTAGGGATTACGAGCAGTACTTC.

This clonotype was recorded a few times. The chain employs TRBV12-3 or TRBV12-4 and TRBJ1-2; D possibly corresponds to TRBD1 (6 bases). V lost 5 bases and J 0 bases, leaving 13 bases between the germline ends. The length of the CDR3 is 15 residues. For the CDR3, the DNA is TGTGCCAGCAGTCCCCTAGGACAGTCTAACTATGGCTACACCTTC. Residues: CASSPLGQSNYGYTF.

The chain has TRBV11-1 and TRBJ1-1; possible D gene TRBD1, 5 bases. The CDR3 runs to 18 residues. The germline CDR1 and CDR2 sequences are SGHAT and FQDESV (reference sequence). V shed 5 bases and J shed 0 bases, with 22 bases lying between them. CDR3 amino acids: CASSPSAYDRTMNTEAFF. The CDR3 DNA reads TGTGCCAGCAGCCCGAGCGCTTACGACAGAACCATGAACACTGAAGCTTTCTTT.

As concerns this clonotype: The junction departs from the called germline gene at one end, perhaps through a read error. V and J are TRBV7-8 and TRBJ2-7, with D unresolved. The CDR3 consists of 12 residues. CDR1 and CDR2 from the germline V gene are SGHVS and FQNEAQ. The CDR3 sequence: CANSPVGYEQYF. In DNA, the CDR3 is TGTGCCAACAGCCCAGTCGGCTACGAGCAGTACTTC.

This clonotype came up many times. The chain uses TRBV15 and TRBJ1-1; 9 positions agree with TRBD1. The V gene end was trimmed by 5 bases and the J gene end by 4 bases; junction bases not matched to a gene: 5. The CDR3 sequence is 14 residues long. Per germline, CDR1 LNHNV and CDR2 YYDKDF (reference sequence). The CDR3 sequence is CATSLQGAGTEAFF. The CDR3 coding sequence is TGTGCCACCAGCTTACAGGGGGCAGGCACTGAAGCTTTCTTT.

This clonotype was observed many times. This chain connects TRBV7-2 to TRBJ1-6; no definite D call. This CDR3 region has 14 residues. V was trimmed by 1 base and J by 14 bases, leaving 15 bases between them. Germline values: CDR1 SGHTA, CDR2 FQGNSA. This chain's CDR3 is CASSLGIPGRALHF. CDR3 DNA: TGTGCCAGCAGCTTAGGGATCCCAGGAAGGGCCCTCCACTTT.

About this clonotype: The final CDR3 position lacks the conserved phenylalanine or tryptophan, pointing to a likely read error. J is TRBJ1-5 and V is TRBV2; D perhaps matches TRBD1 (6 bases). V dropped 3 bases and J dropped 1 base, with 10 bases sitting between them. Germline V gene lookup returns CDR1 SNHLY and CDR2 FYNNEI. The CDR3 has 15 residues. CDR3 sequence reads: CASSDFGGSNQPQHI. The CDR3 region has the DNA TGTGCCAGCAGTGATTTTGGGGGCAGCAATCAGCCCCAGCATATT.